Each of the 6 T cell receptor beta chains below was sequenced from the same sample in a study of blood T cell repertoires in COVID-19 (TCRdb year 2020). Receptors were amplified or captured by the immunoSEQ multiplex PCR assay. The clones in this table, taken by TCRdb from immuneACCESS, are in-frame only. Not every clone is retained; where verified, under half of the shortfall comes from an unresolved V gene, and the cause of the rest is unknown. The sample records 130,000 to 150,000 clones, around 85% of which are singletons. Together, the top ten hold more than 2.5% of the sample. The sample comprised peripheral blood. Source of these receptors: an elderly woman with acute or convalescent COVID-19.

The rearrangement uses TRBV18 and TRBJ2-1, with 7 bases aligning to TRBD1. This CDR3 contains 17 residues. The V and J ends lost 4 bases and 2 bases, in that order; junction bases with no gene match: 11. Germline-derived CDR1 and CDR2 are KGHSH and LQKENI. CDR3 DNA sequence: TGTGCCAGCTCACAGATCGCGACAGGGCAAACCTACAATGAGCAGTTCTTC. Translated, it gives CASSQIATGQTYNEQFF.

The chain couples TRBV29-1 to TRBJ1-6; TRBD1 matches at 7 bases. This CDR3 is 13 amino acids long. The V gene's germline CDR1 is SQVTM and CDR2 ANQGSEA. V lost 7 bases and J lost 6; bases outside the gene matches: 6. CDR3 in DNA: TGCAGCGCCAGACAGGGCGGTAATTCACCCCTCCACTTT. Its translation: CSARQGGNSPLHF.

V is TRBV7-8 and J is TRBJ2-7; 7 bases are a match to TRBD2. Germline values: CDR1 SGHVS, CDR2 FQNEAQ. Trimming removed 5 bases from V and 2 bases from J; junction bases left unmatched: 9. The CDR3 is made up of 15 amino acids. The CDR3 reads CASSPTGTITYEQYF. CDR3 nucleotides: TGTGCCAGCAGCCCTACCGGGACTATCACCTACGAGCAGTACTTC.

This clone has a handful of counts. The chain couples TRBV5-1 to TRBJ2-1; 7 bases align to TRBD2. The CDR3 runs 18 residues. After removal of 3 bases from V and 2 bases from J, the junction contained 14 bases not matched to a gene. Germline assignment: CDR1 SGHRS and CDR2 YFSETQ. CDR3 DNA: TGCGCCAGCAGCTCGCCTCTCGGGGGGTCAGCAACCTACAATGAGCAGTTCTTC. It codes for CASSSPLGGSATYNEQFF.

The sample holds one count of this clone. The chain combines TRBV2 with TRBJ1-5, with D hard to call. The CDR3 runs to 15 residues. CDR1 and CDR2 from the germline V gene are SNHLY and FYNNEI. The V gene lost 6 bases and the J gene lost 0 bases, with 12 bases spanning the gap. CDR3 residues: CASRREIYSNQPQHF. The CDR3 coding sequence is TGTGCCAGCAGGAGGGAGATTTATAGCAATCAGCCCCAGCATTTT.

The V gene is TRBV20-1, the J gene TRBJ2-4, with D perhaps matching TRBD1 (6 bases). Looked up from germline, CDR1 is DFQATT and CDR2 is SNEGSKA (reference sequence). The CDR3 sequence is 14 residues long. V was shortened by 3 bases and J by 0 bases, with 9 bases between the two germline ends. CDR3 sequence: CSASQGIAKNIQYF. The CDR3 bases are TGCAGTGCTAGTCAGGGGATAGCCAAAAACATTCAGTACTTC.